What follows describes a single T cell receptor (beta chain). Trimming cost V 0 bases and J 0 bases, with 21 bases left between them. The CDR3 has 19 amino acids. Germline V CDR1 and CDR2: SGDLS, YYNGEE. TCR beta libraries were built with iRepertoire HTBI primers and Arm-PCR of CDR3 regions. Original processing notes: In the combined samples, some 59 TRBV and 14 TRBJ segments were identified. TCRdb re-analysed the multiplex PCR reads in MiXCR, keeping a single row per CDR3 protein. Clone size and V and J calls follow TCRdb, not the original study. The table records a few hundred thousand distinct CDR3 sequences, 20% to 25% of them present only once. As for time point: persistent/refractory GD, antithyroid drugs over 5 years with positive TRAb. The TCR library was made from RNA that had been extracted from PBMCs in TRIzol. Peripheral blood, at 7.5 to 9 milliliters, went into EDTA tubes. The sample comes from a study of regulatory T cells in long-lasting Graves disease.

V is TRBV9 and J is TRBJ1-2, with a possible D match to TRBD1 (6 bases). This TCR was sampled from a female donor with Graves disease. Sequenced material: peripheral blood mononuclear cells (PBMCs), taken when the disease was refractory, from a patient treated with antithyroid drugs. The CDR3 is CASSVGEGASWGPNYGYTF. For the CDR3, the DNA is TGTGCCAGCAGCGTAGGAGAGGGTGCGTCGTGGGGGCCTAACTATGGCTACACCTTC.